This TCR beta chain comes out of a study of cytomegalovirus exposure and HLA in healthy donors. In the study overall: The use of the same platform for the 90 to 150 validation repertoires and the roughly 730 first-cohort repertoires was reported by a later analysis. General study findings and limits: The tendency of first-cohort TCR clusters to co-occur in the 100 to 150 validation repertoires was identified by a subsequent analysis. Specific recognition of CMV antigens was confirmed in vitro for three chains (all CMV-associated).

TCRdb's table, derived via immunoSEQ multiplex PCR, lists solely in-frame clones and lacks some. The sample includes roughly 310,000 clones, approximately 86% of them seen just once. For this clone: Its antigen is still unknown.

This CDR3 has 17 amino acids. Germline V gene sequence: CDR1 SGDLS, CDR2 YYNGEE. After removal of 3 bases from V and 8 bases from J, the junction contained 14 bases not matched to a gene. This sequence was found in a man aged 25 to 40 in good health and CMV-seronegative. Specimen: PBMCs. The V gene is TRBV9, the J gene TRBJ1-4, with 9 nucleotides matching TRBD1. CDR3 sequence reads: CASSGRDREGVSEKLFF. The CDR3 DNA is TGTGCCAGCAGCGGTAGGGACAGGGAGGGAGTATCGGAAAAACTGTTTTTT.